A single sample gave rise to the 24 T cell receptor beta chains below, sequenced in a study of blood T cell repertoires in COVID-19. Clones were read by immunoSEQ multiplex PCR, and TCRdb kept only the in-frame ones, dropping some. The sample records roughly 220,000 clones, roughly 85% being singletons. Input material: peripheral blood. The receptors here all came from a man in his forties or fifties who had recovered from COVID-19.

V gene TRBV11-2 combines with J gene TRBJ2-5, with 15 nucleotides matching TRBD2. J was trimmed by 3 bases and V by 1 base; bases with no gene match: 9. This CDR3 has 19 amino acids. CDR1 is SGHAT and CDR2 is FQNNGV in the germline V gene. The CDR3 DNA is TGTGCCAGCAGCTTAGTCGCCATGGGACTAGCGGGAGGCAAAGAGACCCAGTACTTC. Translating gives CASSLVAMGLAGGKETQYF.

The chain carries TRBV5-1 and TRBJ2-3; D may be TRBD1 (7 bases). Trimming took 5 bases from V and 3 from J, leaving 13 bases between them. CDR3 length: 14 amino acids. Germline V gene data show CDR1 as SGHRS and CDR2 as YFSETQ. The DNA of the CDR3 is TGCGCCAGCAGTCAGGGGGGTGGTACAGATACGCAGTATTTT. Residues: CASSQGGGTDTQYF. The entire variable domain, with the rest obtained from reference TRBV5-1 and TRBJ2-3, is as follows: KAGVTQTPRYLIKTRGQQVTLSCSPISGHRSVSWYQQTPGQGLQFLFEYFSETQRNKGNFPGRFSGRQFSNSRSEMNVSTLELGDSALYLCASSQGGGTDTQYFGPGTRLTVL.

The V and J genes are TRBV19 and TRBJ2-7; 10 nucleotides match TRBD2. The trim removed 5 bases at V and 1 base at J, leaving 5 bases unmatched. The length of the CDR3 is 15 residues. Germline V gene sequence: CDR1 LNHDA, CDR2 SQIVND (reference sequence). In DNA form, the CDR3 reads TGTGCCAGTAGTGTTCTAGCGGGAGAATCCTACGAGCAGTACTTC. Protein: CASSVLAGESYEQYF.

The V call is TRBV5-5, the J call TRBJ1-5; D might be TRBD1 (5 bases). There are 17 residues in the CDR3. The germline V gene has CDR1 SGHKS and CDR2 YYEKEE (reference sequence). Trimming removed 0 bases at V and 6 bases at J, with 19 bases between. CDR3 nucleotide sequence: TGTGCCAGCAGCTTGGGCCTCGGCAGGGCTCGCGGTCAGCCCCAGCATTTT. Translating gives CASSLGLGRARGQPQHF.

The CDR3 DNA follows: TGTGCCAGCAGTTTAGGGACAGGGAGGGAGACCCAGTACTTC. This translates into CASSLGTGRETQYF. V and J are TRBV27 and TRBJ2-5, with 9 bases matching TRBD1. The CDR3 spans 14 residues. Germline V gene sequence: CDR1 MNHEY, CDR2 SMNVEV (reference sequence). V was clipped by 2 bases and J by 5 bases; unmatched bases: 3.

The rearrangement uses TRBV28 and TRBJ1-6; perhaps TRBD1 as D (6 bases). V was shortened by 8 bases and J by 7 bases, with 21 bases between the two germline ends. Germline V gene data show CDR1 as MDHEN and CDR2 as SYDVKM. This CDR3 is 16 amino acids long. In DNA form, the CDR3 reads TGTGCCAGCGGGAAAACCGGGACAAAGAAAAATTCACCCCTCCACTTT. Translated, it gives CASGKTGTKKNSPLHF.

V usage is TRBV28 and J usage is TRBJ1-5; possible D gene TRBD1, 5 bases. Per germline, CDR1 MDHEN and CDR2 SYDVKM. V was cut by 6 bases and J by 4 bases, with 10 bases left in between. This CDR3 region has 13 residues. This CDR3 is CASRPNRNQPQHF. The CDR3 DNA follows: TGTGCCAGCAGACCGAACAGGAATCAGCCCCAGCATTTT. Full variable domain (outside the CDR3, taken from reference TRBV28 and TRBJ1-5): DVKVTQSSRYLVKRTGEKVFLECVQDMDHENMFWYRQDPGLGLRLIYFSYDVKMKEKGDIPEGYSVSREKKERFSLILESASTNQTSMYLCASRPNRNQPQHFGDGTRLSIL.

This clone turned up a few times. The chain couples TRBV4-2 to TRBJ2-7; no reliable D call. The CDR3 runs 14 residues. With 4 bases removed from V and 2 bases from J, the gap between germline ends came to 12 bases. Germline CDR1 is LGHNA and CDR2 is YNFKEQ. In nucleotides, the CDR3 is TGTGCCAGCAGCCGTTCAGGATCCGCCTACGAGCAGTACTTC. Its protein product is CASSRSGSAYEQYF.

This clone was counted only a few times. J is TRBJ1-2 and V is TRBV5-1; D call uncertain. V dropped 5 bases and J dropped 3 bases, with 11 bases sitting between them. Germline V lookup: CDR1 SGHRS, CDR2 YFSETQ. The CDR3 has 13 amino acids. CDR3 DNA: TGCGCCAGCAGTCTTACATCAGACTATGGCTACACCTTC. Protein product: CASSLTSDYGYTF.

The V gene is TRBV11-2, the J gene TRBJ2-7; D unresolved. Germline loops: CDR1 SGHAT, CDR2 FQNNGV. The CDR3 extends over 15 amino acids. V was shortened by 0 bases and J by 0 bases, with 9 bases between the two germline ends. As DNA, the CDR3 is TGTGCCAGCAGCTTAGAGTGGCAGAACTCCTACGAGCAGTACTTC. This encodes CASSLEWQNSYEQYF.

This clone was seen a single time. V is TRBV6-5 and J is TRBJ2-6, with D possibly TRBD1 on 6 matching bases. Per the germline V gene, CDR1 is MNHEY and CDR2 is SVGAGI. V dropped 6 bases and J dropped 4 bases, with 10 bases sitting between them. There are 14 residues in the CDR3. The CDR3 DNA reads as TGTGCCAGCAGGAGGGGGTTCGGGGCCAACGTCCTGACTTTC. Protein product: CASRRGFGANVLTF.

J is TRBJ2-3 and V is TRBV2, with D possibly matching TRBD1 (5 bases). Germline V gene sequence: CDR1 SNHLY, CDR2 FYNNEI. This CDR3 spans 14 amino acids. Trimming took 5 bases from V and 2 from J, leaving 11 bases between them. The chain's CDR3 is CASSQDRYTDTQYF. The CDR3, as DNA: TGTGCCAGCAGTCAAGACAGATACACAGATACGCAGTATTTT.

The chain employs TRBV24-1 and TRBJ2-3, with 7 bases matching TRBD1. The V segment lost 4 bases and the J segment 2 bases; nucleotides outside the gene matches: 8. The CDR3 runs to 16 residues. Germline V gene lookup returns CDR1 KGHDR and CDR2 SFDVKD. In DNA form, the CDR3 reads TGTGCCACCAGTGACCATACGACAGGGCACACAGATACGCAGTATTTT. This codes for CATSDHTTGHTDTQYF.

This clone has only one observation. This chain uses TRBV24-1 with TRBJ2-2; TRBD1 matches at 10 bases. V was clipped by 4 bases and J by 5 bases; unmatched bases: 3. The germline gives CDR1 KGHDR, CDR2 SFDVKD. The CDR3 has 15 residues. The CDR3 spells CATSDRDRGTGELFF. The CDR3 DNA reads TGTGCCACCAGTGACAGGGACAGGGGTACCGGGGAGCTGTTTTTT.

This clone was recorded once. V and J are TRBV2 and TRBJ1-1, with 9 bases aligning to TRBD1. The ends lost 8 bases at V and 6 bases at J; junction bases unmatched: 13. The CDR3 contains 15 residues. Germline CDR1 is SNHLY and CDR2 is FYNNEI. The CDR3 DNA reads as TGTGCCAGCGGGGGGACAGGGAGGGTAGCGGCTGAAGCTTTCTTT. It specifies CASGGTGRVAAEAFF.

This clone was counted once. The V gene is TRBV19, the J gene TRBJ2-2, with 9 positions matching TRBD2. Trimming at V came to 3 bases and at J to 6 bases, leaving 11 bases not matched to a gene. This CDR3 contains 17 residues. CDR1 LNHDA and CDR2 SQIVND come from the germline V gene (reference sequence). The CDR3 bases are TGTGCCAGTAGTATTTTAGCGGGAGCCGGGTCGGCCGGGGAGCTGTTTTTT. It codes for CASSILAGAGSAGELFF.

The chain has TRBV24-1 and TRBJ2-2, with D perhaps matching TRBD1 (6 bases). In germline, CDR1 is KGHDR, CDR2 SFDVKD. V lost 4 bases and J 1 base, leaving 12 bases between the germline ends. The CDR3 has 16 residues. CDR3 protein: CATSDQGQMNTGELFF. CDR3 bases: TGTGCCACCAGTGACCAGGGACAAATGAACACCGGGGAGCTGTTTTTT.

The chain carries TRBV3-1 (or the pseudogene TRBV3-2) and TRBJ2-7; 8 bases are shared with TRBD2. The CDR3 totals 17 residues. In germline, CDR1 is LGHDT, CDR2 YNNKEL (reference sequence). Unmatched junction bases numbered 12, after V lost 1 base and J lost 4 bases. The CDR3 region has the DNA TGTGCCAGCAGCCAAGCGCCTGGTCTAGCGGGCTATTACGAGCAGTACTTC. It translates to CASSQAPGLAGYYEQYF.

V is TRBV28 and J is TRBJ2-7; tentative D call: TRBD2 (5 bases). Deletions cut 7 bases from V and 0 bases from J, with 19 bases between. CDR1 MDHEN and CDR2 SYDVKM come from the germline V gene. This CDR3 region has 16 residues. The CDR3 DNA reads TGTGCCAGCACCGGAGGTTGGGGAACCGGCTCCTACGAGCAGTACTTC. This gives the protein CASTGGWGTGSYEQYF.

The chain employs TRBV27 and TRBJ1-2, with D tentatively TRBD1 (5 bases). The CDR3 spans 13 residues. From germline, CDR1 is MNHEY and CDR2 SMNVEV (reference sequence). V dropped 2 bases and J dropped 6 bases, with 10 bases sitting between them. The CDR3 DNA reads TGTGCCAGCAGTTTAGGGGGGTTTCATGGCTACACCTTC. Translating gives CASSLGGFHGYTF.

The gene calls are TRBV6-5 and TRBJ1-5; no reliable D call. Germline CDR1 reads MNHEY; CDR2 reads SVGAGI. The CDR3 length is 14 residues. V was shortened by 7 bases and J by 0 bases, with 10 bases between the two germline ends. The CDR3 protein is CASISQFSNQPQHF. In DNA form, the CDR3 reads TGTGCCAGCATATCGCAGTTTAGCAATCAGCCCCAGCATTTT.

The V and J genes are TRBV24-1 and TRBJ2-1, with D perhaps matching TRBD2 (6 bases). V lost 11 bases and J lost 3, with 16 bases in between. This CDR3 has 14 residues. CDR1 and CDR2 from the germline V gene are KGHDR and SFDVKD. The CDR3: CAIGTGTLYNEQFF. Here the CDR3 DNA reads TGTGCCATCGGGACCGGGACTCTCTACAATGAGCAGTTCTTC.

This chain uses TRBV6-5 with TRBJ1-1; a possible D gene is TRBD1 (6 bases). The germline CDR1 and CDR2 sequences are MNHEY and SVGAGI. This CDR3 has 15 amino acids. V lost 4 bases and J lost 5, with 17 bases in between. DNA of the CDR3: TGTGCCAGCAGTTTTATTCAGGGGATTCGGACTGAAGCTTTCTTT. Translation gives CASSFIQGIRTEAFF.

The chain has TRBV6-5 and TRBJ1-1; TRBD1 agrees at 7 bases. With V trimmed by 6 bases and J by 2 bases, 9 bases remained unmatched. CDR3 length equals 15 residues. Per the germline V gene, CDR1 is MNHEY and CDR2 is SVGAGI. The CDR3 is CASSRGQAANTEAFF. The DNA of the CDR3 is TGTGCCAGCAGCCGTGGACAGGCGGCCAACACTGAAGCTTTCTTT.